This T cell receptor beta chain was recovered during a study of vaccination and CD4 T cells after COVID-19. With the Oncomine TCR Beta short-read assay, DNA from cultured CD4+ T cells was sequenced. Cultures of CD4+ T cells served as the source for extracting genomic DNA. TCRdb re-derived calls from the PCR reads in MiXCR, one entry per CDR3 protein. Among 9,000 to 13,000 distinct CDR3 sequences listed, 25% to 35% were seen once. Specified treatment: approximately nine-day PBMC culture with coronavirus spike peptide pools or control peptides (ViraFEST assay). CD4+ T cells that came from the unexposed donor were collected before the COVID-19 pandemic (2011-2018). As for this clonotype: Its antigen is undetermined.

Germline V gene sequence: CDR1 MDHEN, CDR2 SYDVKM. Trimming took 6 bases from V and 4 from J; bases not matched to a gene: 3. The length of the CDR3 is 13 residues. This TCR was sampled from a human donor in good health. V gene TRBV28 combines with J gene TRBJ2-5, with 9 positions matching TRBD1. The sample comprised CD4+ T cells from blood, cultured in vitro. This CDR3 is CASSQQGAETQYF. Here the CDR3 DNA reads TGTGCCAGCAGCCAACAGGGGGCAGAGACCCAGTACTTC. Full variable domain (remainder filled in from reference TRBV28 and TRBJ2-5): DVKVTQSSRYLVKRTGEKVFLECVQDMDHENMFWYRQDPGLGLRLIYFSYDVKMKEKGDIPEGYSVSREKKERFSLILESASTNQTSMYLCASSQQGAETQYFGPGTRLLVL.